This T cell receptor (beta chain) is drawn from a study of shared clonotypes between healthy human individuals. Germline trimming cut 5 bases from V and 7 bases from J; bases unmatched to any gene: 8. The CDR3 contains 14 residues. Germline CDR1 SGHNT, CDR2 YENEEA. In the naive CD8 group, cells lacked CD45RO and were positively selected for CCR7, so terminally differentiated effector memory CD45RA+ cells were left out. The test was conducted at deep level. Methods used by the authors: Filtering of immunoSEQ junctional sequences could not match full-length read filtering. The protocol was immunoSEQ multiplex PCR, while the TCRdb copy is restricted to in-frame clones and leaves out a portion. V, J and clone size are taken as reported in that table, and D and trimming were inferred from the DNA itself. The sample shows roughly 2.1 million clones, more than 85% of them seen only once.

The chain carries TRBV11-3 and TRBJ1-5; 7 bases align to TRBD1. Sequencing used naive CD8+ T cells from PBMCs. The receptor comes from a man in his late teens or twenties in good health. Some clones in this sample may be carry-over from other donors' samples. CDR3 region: CASSPQGCTQPQHF. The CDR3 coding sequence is TGTGCCAGCAGCCCACAGGGGTGTACGCAGCCCCAGCATTTT.